Detailed here is one T cell receptor beta chain. The sample originates from a study of T cell repertoires in cytomegalovirus infection. Study-wide background: Signatures in public TCR beta sequences pointed to both CMV infection and matching HLA type.

Each CDR3 protein is one row after TCRdb ran MiXCR on the reads. This sample has over 450,000 distinct CDR3 sequences, with approximately 11% found just once. The sample comprised PBMCs. This clonotype originated in a human donor in good health (CMV status not recorded). Some clones in this sample may be carry-over from other donors' samples.

In DNA, the CDR3 is TGTGCCAGTAGTATTTTTACTGGGACTGAAGCTTTCTTT. The encoded protein is CASSIFTGTEAFF. The V call is TRBV19, the J call TRBJ1-1; D unclear. Germline CDR1 and CDR2: LNHDA and SQIVND (reference sequence). V was clipped by 3 bases and J by 5 bases, with 10 bases between them. The CDR3 spans 13 residues.